The source of this TCR beta chain is a study of a mutant IDH1 vaccine in newly diagnosed glioma. Study in general: Treated patients, about 60% male and roughly 38% female, averaged about 42 years of age. Most patients had radiochemotherapy with temozolomide before enrollment; others had one alone.

There are a few counts of this clone. TCRdb's copy holds only in-frame clones and misses some; the assay was immunoSEQ multiplex PCR. The sample holds tens of thousands of clones; roughly 82% are singletons and the top ten take roughly a fifth. Time point specified: baseline, week 1 (first vaccination visit). Treatment reported: pre-vaccination baseline after standard-of-care therapy. CDR1 and CDR2 (germline): SGHDT, YYEEEE. V trimming: 4 bases; J trimming: 3 bases; junction bases outside the gene matches: 6. CDR3 length equals 15 residues. The chain is built from TRBV5-6 and TRBJ2-2; TRBD1 aligns across 7 bases. The source of this sequence is a man aged 30 to 39 with glioma. The sample in question was PBMCs, obtained from a glioma patient treated with radiotherapy, temozolomide or both. CDR3 sequence: CASSPDRLDTGELFF. The CDR3, as DNA: TGTGCCAGCAGCCCGGACAGGCTTGACACCGGGGAGCTGTTTTTT.